This TCR beta chain was retrieved from a study of blood T cell repertoires in COVID-19. The data were produced by immunoSEQ multiplex PCR, yet TCRdb's version contains in-frame clones alone and is incomplete. The sample records 100,000 to 150,000 clones, 60% to 75% being singletons. Sequencing input: peripheral blood. The receptor comes from a woman in her seventies with acute or convalescent COVID-19.

The DNA for the CDR3 is TGTGCCAGCAGCTTGGACACGGGACAGGGGAGGGAGACCCAGTACTTC. Amino acids: CASSLDTGQGRETQYF. The chain links TRBV7-8 to TRBJ2-5; the match to TRBD1 covers 10 bases. CDR3 length equals 16 residues. Germline trimming cut 3 bases from V and 5 bases from J; bases unmatched to any gene: 9. Per germline, CDR1 SGHVS and CDR2 FQNEAQ.